The 7 T cell receptor beta chains below come from one sample, sequenced in a study of T cell repertoires in cytomegalovirus infection (dated by TCRdb to between 2018 and 2020). According to the study, the label for this sample's treatment or condition signals: in vitro stimulation with specific CMV peptide epitopes to enrich CMV-specific T cells. TCRdb names Illumina HiSeq 1500 as the instrument used. TCRdb trimmed the raw reads at Q25, called clones with MiXCR and kept productive beta chains. Rows matching on CDR3 protein sequence are summarized as one entry with the most common DNA and genes. Counted in this sample were more than 20,000 distinct CDR3 sequences; around 43% of them appeared once. Clones ranked in the top ten supply 90% to 95% of the sample. Their antigens are not known. The sequencing here drew on CD8+ T cells from cultured PBMCs, taken from culture after CMV antigen stimulation. These TCRs come from a human donor in good health (CMV status not recorded). Some clones in this sample may be carry-over from other donors' samples.

The table lists this clonotype with a few counts. The CDR3 spells CASSPDGDNSPLHF. The CDR3 DNA reads TGTGCCAGCAGTCCGGACGGGGATAATTCACCCCTCCACTTT. The rearrangement links TRBV12-3 or TRBV12-4 to TRBJ1-6; no definite D call. Between the trimmed V and J ends, which lost 5 bases and 5 bases, there was a span of 10 bases. This CDR3 has 14 residues.

The chain combines TRBV12-3 or TRBV12-4 with TRBJ2-1, with 11 bases fitting TRBD2. The CDR3 covers 15 residues. V shed 6 bases, J shed 5 bases, and the junction held 6 bases outside the gene matches. CDR3 nucleotide sequence: TGTGCCAGCAGGGCGGGACTAGCGGCAGACAATGAGCAGTTCTTC. Encoded protein: CASRAGLAADNEQFF.

The chain has TRBV9 and TRBJ1-1; D not certain. Trimming removed 0 bases at V and 0 bases at J, with 3 bases between. The length of the CDR3 is 13 residues. Germline lookup yields CDR1 SGDLS and CDR2 YYNGEE. The CDR3 protein is CASSVDVNTEAFF. CDR3 nucleotides: TGTGCCAGCAGCGTAGACGTGAACACTGAAGCTTTCTTT. Using reference TRBV9 and TRBJ1-1 for the parts outside the CDR3, the full variable domain is DSGVTQTPKHLITATGQRVTLRCSPRSGDLSVYWYQQSLDQGLQFLIQYYNGEERAKGNILERFSAQQFPDLHSELNLSSLELGDSALYFCASSVDVNTEAFFGQGTRLTVV.

This sequence joins TRBV20-1 and TRBJ2-5; 11 nucleotides match TRBD2. The J segment lost 0 bases and the V segment lost 6 bases, leaving 6 bases of the junction unmatched. Germline V gene sequence: CDR1 DFQATT, CDR2 SNEGSKA (reference sequence). CDR3 length: 15 amino acids. Here the CDR3 reads CSAPPSGGYQETQYF. In DNA form, the CDR3 reads TGCAGTGCACCACCTAGCGGGGGGTACCAAGAGACCCAGTACTTC.

The chain recombines TRBV11-2 with TRBJ2-7; the match to TRBD1 covers 10 bases. The CDR3 has 15 residues. Germline lookup yields CDR1 SGHAT and CDR2 FQNNGV. With V trimmed by 3 bases and J by 5 bases, 7 bases remained unmatched. The CDR3 DNA sequence: TGTGCCAGCAGCTTCAGGGACAGGGGAAACGACGAGCAGTACTTC. Translation gives CASSFRDRGNDEQYF.

This chain connects TRBV19 to TRBJ1-5, with 7 nucleotides matching TRBD1. Germline values: CDR1 LNHDA, CDR2 SQIVND (reference sequence). This CDR3 spans 15 amino acids. After removal of 5 bases from V and 0 bases from J, the junction contained 4 bases not matched to a gene. The CDR3 sequence is CASSSGTASNQPQHF. The CDR3 nucleotides are TGTGCCAGTAGTTCTGGGACAGCTAGCAATCAGCCCCAGCATTTT. Looking up the rest from reference TRBV19 and TRBJ1-5 gives the full variable domain: DGGITQSPKYLFRKEGQNVTLSCEQNLNHDAMYWYRQDPGQGLRLIYYSQIVNDFQKGDIAEGYSVSREKKESFPLTVTSAQKNPTAFYLCASSSGTASNQPQHFGDGTRLSIL.

This clonotype was seen a few times. The chain links TRBV6-5 to TRBJ2-7, with TRBD1 matching 7 bases. The CDR3 contains 16 residues. V shed 0 bases and J 2 bases; nucleotides not matched to a gene: 7. Germline V gene data show CDR1 as MNHEY and CDR2 as SVGAGI. The CDR3 nucleotides read TGTGCCAGCAGTTACTCGAGACAGGGCTCCGCCTACGAGCAGTACTTC. Its protein is CASSYSRQGSAYEQYF.